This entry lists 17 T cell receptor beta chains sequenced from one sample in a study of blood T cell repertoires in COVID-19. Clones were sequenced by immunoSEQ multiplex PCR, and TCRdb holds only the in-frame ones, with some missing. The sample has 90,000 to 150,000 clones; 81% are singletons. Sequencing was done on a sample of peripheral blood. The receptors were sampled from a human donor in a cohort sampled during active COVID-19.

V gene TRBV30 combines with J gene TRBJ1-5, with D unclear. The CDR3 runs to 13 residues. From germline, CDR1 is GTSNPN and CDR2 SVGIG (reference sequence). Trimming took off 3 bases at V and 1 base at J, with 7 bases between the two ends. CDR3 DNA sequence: TGTGCCTGGAGCCCGGGAAGCAATCAGCCCCAGCATTTT. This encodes CAWSPGSNQPQHF.

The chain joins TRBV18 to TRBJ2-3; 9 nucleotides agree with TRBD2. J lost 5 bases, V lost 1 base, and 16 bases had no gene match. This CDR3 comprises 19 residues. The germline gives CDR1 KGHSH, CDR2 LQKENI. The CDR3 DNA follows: TGTGCCAGCTCACCACGAGATGCTGCGGGAGGGCCTTTTGGAGATACGCAGTATTTT. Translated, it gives CASSPRDAAGGPFGDTQYF.

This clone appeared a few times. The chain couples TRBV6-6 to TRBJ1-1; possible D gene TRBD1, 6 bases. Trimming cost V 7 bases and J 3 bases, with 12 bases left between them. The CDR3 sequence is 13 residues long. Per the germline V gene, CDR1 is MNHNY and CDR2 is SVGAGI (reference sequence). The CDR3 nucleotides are TGTGCCAGCAAGACTAACAGGGACACTGAAGCTTTCTTT. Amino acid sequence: CASKTNRDTEAFF.

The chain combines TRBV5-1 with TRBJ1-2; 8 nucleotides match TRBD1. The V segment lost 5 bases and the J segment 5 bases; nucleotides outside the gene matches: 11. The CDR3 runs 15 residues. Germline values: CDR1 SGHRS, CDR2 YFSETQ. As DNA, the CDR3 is TGCGCCAGCAGACAACTACCGGGACAGGAGTATGGCTACACCTTC. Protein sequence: CASRQLPGQEYGYTF.

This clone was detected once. CDR3 sequence (DNA): TGCGCCAGCAGCTTGGGAGGCAGCCCCTACGAGCAGTACTTC. It encodes CASSLGGSPYEQYF. The V call is TRBV5-1, the J call TRBJ2-7; D uncertain. V lost 0 bases, J lost 2 bases, and 9 bases lay in between. The germline gives CDR1 SGHRS, CDR2 YFSETQ. CDR3 length equals 14 residues.

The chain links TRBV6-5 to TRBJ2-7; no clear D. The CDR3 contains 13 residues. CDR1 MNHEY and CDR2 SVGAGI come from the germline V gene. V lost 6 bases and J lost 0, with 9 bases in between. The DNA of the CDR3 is TGTGCCAGCAGCGAGTATAGCTCCTACGAGCAGTACTTC. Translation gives CASSEYSSYEQYF.

This CDR3 reads CASSSGLREAYGYTF. The CDR3 DNA is TGTGCCAGCAGCTCAGGGCTCCGGGAGGCCTATGGCTACACCTTC. This chain connects TRBV7-2 to TRBJ1-2; D is possibly TRBD1 (5 bases). V lost 4 bases, J lost 4 bases, and 16 bases lay in between. This CDR3 spans 15 amino acids. Germline V lookup: CDR1 SGHTA, CDR2 FQGNSA. The full variable domain, in which reference TRBV7-2 and TRBJ1-2 provide the parts outside the CDR3, is GAGVSQSPSNKVTEKGKDVELRCDPISGHTALYWYRQSLGQGLEFLIYFQGNSAPDKSGLPSDRFSAERTGGSVSTLTIQRTQQEDSAVYLCASSSGLREAYGYTFGSGTRLTVV.

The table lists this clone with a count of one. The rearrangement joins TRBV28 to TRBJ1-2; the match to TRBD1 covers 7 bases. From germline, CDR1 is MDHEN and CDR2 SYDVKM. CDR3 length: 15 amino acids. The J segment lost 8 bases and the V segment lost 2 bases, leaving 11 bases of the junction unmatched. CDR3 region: CASSLAYRGAIGYTF. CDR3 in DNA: TGTGCCAGCAGTTTAGCATACAGGGGAGCAATCGGCTACACCTTC.

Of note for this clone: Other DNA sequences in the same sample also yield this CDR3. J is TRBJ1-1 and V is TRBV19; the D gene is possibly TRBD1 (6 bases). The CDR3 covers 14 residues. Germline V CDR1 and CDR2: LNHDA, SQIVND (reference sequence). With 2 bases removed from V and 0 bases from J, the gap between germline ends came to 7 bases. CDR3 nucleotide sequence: TGTGCCAGTAGTATACAGGGGATGAACACTGAAGCTTTCTTT. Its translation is CASSIQGMNTEAFF.

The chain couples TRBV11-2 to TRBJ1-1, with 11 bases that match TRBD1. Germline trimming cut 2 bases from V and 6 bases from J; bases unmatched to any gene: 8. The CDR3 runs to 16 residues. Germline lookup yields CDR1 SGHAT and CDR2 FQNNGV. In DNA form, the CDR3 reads TGTGCCAGCAGCTTAAAGGTGGGGACAGGGGGTCCTGAAGCTTTCTTT. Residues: CASSLKVGTGGPEAFF.

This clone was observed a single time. The DNA of the CDR3 is TGTGCCAGCAGCCCCGGGGACAGGACTAATGAAAAACTGTTTTTT. Its protein product is CASSPGDRTNEKLFF. The chain couples TRBV5-4 to TRBJ1-4, with TRBD1 matching 8 bases. Germline loops: CDR1 SGHNT, CDR2 YYREEE (reference sequence). The CDR3 has 15 amino acids. After removal of 4 bases from V and 2 bases from J, the junction contained 4 bases not matched to a gene.

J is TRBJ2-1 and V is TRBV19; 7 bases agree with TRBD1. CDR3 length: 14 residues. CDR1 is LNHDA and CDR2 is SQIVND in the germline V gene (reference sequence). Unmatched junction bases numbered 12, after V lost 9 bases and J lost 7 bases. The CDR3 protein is CASTLDRSANEQFF. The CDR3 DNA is TGTGCCAGCACACTGGACAGGTCGGCAAATGAGCAGTTCTTC.

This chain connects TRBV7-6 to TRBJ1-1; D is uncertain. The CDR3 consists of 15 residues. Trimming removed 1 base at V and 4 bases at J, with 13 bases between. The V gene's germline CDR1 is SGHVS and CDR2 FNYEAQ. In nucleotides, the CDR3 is TGTGCCAGCAGCTTAGGCGCCGGTCTTATCACTGAAGCTTTCTTT. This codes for CASSLGAGLITEAFF. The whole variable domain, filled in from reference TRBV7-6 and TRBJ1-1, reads GAGVSQSPRYKVTKRGQDVALRCDPISGHVSLYWYRQALGQGPEFLTYFNYEAQQDKSGLPNDRFSAERPEGSISTLTIQRTEQRDSAMYRCASSLGAGLITEAFFGQGTRLTVV.

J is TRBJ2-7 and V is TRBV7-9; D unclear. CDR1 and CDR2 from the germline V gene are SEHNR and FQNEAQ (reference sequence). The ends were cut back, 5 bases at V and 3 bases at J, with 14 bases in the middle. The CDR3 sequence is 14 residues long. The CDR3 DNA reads TGTGCCAGCAGCCAAGCACCGCGGAGCTACGAGCAGTACTTC. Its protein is CASSQAPRSYEQYF.

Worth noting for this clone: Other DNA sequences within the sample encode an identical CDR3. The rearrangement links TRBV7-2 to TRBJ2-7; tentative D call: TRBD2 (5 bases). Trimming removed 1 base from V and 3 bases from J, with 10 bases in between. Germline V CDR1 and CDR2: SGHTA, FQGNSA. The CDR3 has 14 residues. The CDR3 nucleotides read TGTGCCAGCAGCTTAGGTCGGGCGGGCTACGAGCAGTACTTC. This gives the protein CASSLGRAGYEQYF.

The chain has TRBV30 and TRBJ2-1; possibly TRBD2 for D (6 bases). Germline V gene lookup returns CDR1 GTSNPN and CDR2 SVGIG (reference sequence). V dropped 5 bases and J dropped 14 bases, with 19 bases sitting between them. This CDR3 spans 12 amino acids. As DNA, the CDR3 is TGTGCCTGGGAACCGAACGGGGGTGGAGAGTTCTTC. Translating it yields CAWEPNGGGEFF. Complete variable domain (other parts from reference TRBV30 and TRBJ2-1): SQTIHQWPATLVQPVGSPLSLECTVEGTSNPNLYWYRQAAGRGLQLLFYSVGIGQISSEVPQNLSASRPQDRQFILSSKKLLLSDSGFYLCAWEPNGGGEFFGPGTRLTVL.

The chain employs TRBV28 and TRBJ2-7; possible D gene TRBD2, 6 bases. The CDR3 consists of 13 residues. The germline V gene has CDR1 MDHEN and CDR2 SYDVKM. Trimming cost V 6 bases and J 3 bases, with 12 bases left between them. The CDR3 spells CASRSGLFYEQYF. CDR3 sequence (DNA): TGTGCCAGCAGATCGGGACTGTTCTACGAGCAGTACTTC.